This TCR beta chain derives from a study of radiotherapy plus CTLA-4 blockade in lung cancer. Study background: For roughly 19% of patients, objective responses occurred, and around 31% had disease control. Overall study results and limits: Radiotherapy plus ipilimumab was followed by expansion in blood of tumor-derived TCR clones.

As to this clone: Its target is unknown.

Data came from immunoSEQ multiplex PCR; TCRdb stores just in-frame clones and leaves some out. The sample includes tens of thousands of clones, about four fifths of them seen just once. It was focal radiation plus CTLA-4 blockade with ipilimumab that patients with chemo-refractory metastatic non-small-cell lung cancer received. The CDR3 spans 15 residues. Germline CDR1 and CDR2: SGHRS and YFSETQ. J gave up 3 bases and V 4 bases, and 8 bases lay outside the gene matches. The source was peripheral blood, collected from a patient treated with radiotherapy plus ipilimumab. The TCR comes from a human donor with non-small cell lung cancer that progressed on radiotherapy plus ipilimumab. The rearrangement links TRBV5-1 to TRBJ2-7, with TRBD1 matching 9 bases. CDR3 protein: CASSLGGTGFYEQYF. The CDR3 region has the DNA TGCGCCAGCAGCCTCGGGGGGACAGGGTTCTACGAGCAGTACTTC.